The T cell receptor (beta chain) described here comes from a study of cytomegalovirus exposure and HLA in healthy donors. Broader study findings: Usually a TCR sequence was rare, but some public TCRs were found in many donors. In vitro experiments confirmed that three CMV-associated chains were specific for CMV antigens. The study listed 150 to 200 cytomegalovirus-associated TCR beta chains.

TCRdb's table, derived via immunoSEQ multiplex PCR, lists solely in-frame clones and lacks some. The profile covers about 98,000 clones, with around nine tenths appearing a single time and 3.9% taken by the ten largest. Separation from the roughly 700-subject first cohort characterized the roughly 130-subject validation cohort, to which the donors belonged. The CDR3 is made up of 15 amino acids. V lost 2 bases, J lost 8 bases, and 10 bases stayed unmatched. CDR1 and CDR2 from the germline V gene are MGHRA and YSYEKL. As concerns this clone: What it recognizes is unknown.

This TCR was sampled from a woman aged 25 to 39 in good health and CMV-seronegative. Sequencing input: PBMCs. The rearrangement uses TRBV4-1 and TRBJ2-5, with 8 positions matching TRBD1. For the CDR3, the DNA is TGCGCCAGCAGCCAATCCTCGACAGGGGTTAGCACCCAGTACTTC. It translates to CASSQSSTGVSTQYF.